The table lists the clone carrying this T cell receptor beta chain with many counts. Antigen: not known. The data were taken from a study of T cells in Graves' hyperthyroidism and ophthalmopathy. Overall study findings and caveats: Most expanded thyroid clonotypes above 0.001 also appeared in blood. Ophthalmopathy onset followed model prediction by a median around six months.

Uncontrolled infection, other autoimmune disease, pregnancy and lactation each barred patients from inclusion. RNA transcripts provided the source from which TCR beta CDR3 regions were amplified. With the HTBI primer set, the TCR CDR3 went through a first round of RT-PCR. TCRdb passed the multiplex PCR reads through MiXCR, listing each CDR3 protein once. The sample has about 350,000 distinct CDR3 sequences, about 18% seen once; the top ten hold 3.7%. There are 13 residues in the CDR3. V was clipped by 5 bases and J by 7 bases; unmatched bases: 7. CDR1 and CDR2 from the germline V gene are MNHNS and SASEGT.

The sample was blood. This rearrangement joins TRBV6-1 to TRBJ2-7; 8 nucleotides align to TRBD1. This TCR came from a young woman with Graves' hyperthyroidism. The CDR3 spells CASSPGQGIEQYF. Here the CDR3 DNA reads TGTGCCAGCAGTCCCGGACAGGGCATTGAGCAGTACTTC.